This T cell receptor beta chain was captured in a study of blood T cells in healthy people across ages. Each donor was a healthy Caucasian individual from Russia, aged about 6 to 100. A sample-barcoded 5' primer and a J-beta primer mix were used in a second PCR of about 6 to 11 cycles. Researchers report that each sample yielded at least 2.5 million CDR3-containing paired-end reads. TCRdb analysed the 5' RACE reads with MiXCR anew, one entry per CDR3 protein. The sample lists roughly 500,000 distinct CDR3 sequences, under 30% occurring once. In germline, CDR1 is PRHDT, CDR2 FYEKMQ (reference sequence). Trimming left V 11 bases short and J 1 base short, with 11 bases between. This CDR3 is 12 amino acids long. The sample was also reused in another study, on T cells of mothers and their children.

This chain links TRBV13 with TRBJ1-1; D not certain. Material: blood. The receptor was isolated from a boy aged 10-17 years in good health. CDR3 sequence reads: CAVNVWNTEAFF. The DNA for the CDR3 is TGTGCCGTGAACGTTTGGAACACTGAAGCTTTCTTT. Combining the CDR3 with reference TRBV13 and TRBJ1-1 gives the whole variable domain AAGVIQSPRHLIKEKRETATLKCYPIPRHDTVYWYQQGPGQDPQFLISFYEKMQSDKGSIPDRFSAQQFSDYHSELNMSSLELGDSALYFCAVNVWNTEAFFGQGTRLTVV.